These 7 T cell receptor beta chains share one sample of origin, sequenced in a study of siplizumab effects on memory and regulatory T cells. Measured with immunoSEQ multiplex PCR; TCRdb has only the in-frame clones, and not every one. The sample contains some 100,000 clones, roughly 93% of which appear only once. The source material was CD8+ T cells sorted from blood. These receptors all come from a human donor in good health.

The V gene is TRBV19, the J gene TRBJ2-7, with D maybe TRBD1 (5 bases). The germline gives CDR1 LNHDA, CDR2 SQIVND (reference sequence). The V gene lost 5 bases and the J gene lost 4 bases, with 15 bases spanning the gap. This CDR3 has 14 residues. CDR3 DNA sequence: TGTGCCAGTAGTCCCGGATGGGGCCCATACGAGCAGTACTTC. This sequence encodes CASSPGWGPYEQYF.

The chain joins TRBV9 to TRBJ2-3; D is perhaps TRBD2 (5 bases). Germline V lookup: CDR1 SGDLS, CDR2 YYNGEE. V shed 4 bases and J shed 0 bases, with 9 bases lying between them. The CDR3 covers 14 residues. CDR3 nucleotides: TGTGCCAGCAGCCCGGGGTCTAGCACAGATACGCAGTATTTT. It codes for CASSPGSSTDTQYF.

Comments on this clone: Other DNA sequences in this sample translate to the same CDR3. This chain joins TRBV19 and TRBJ1-1; D is ambiguous. In germline, CDR1 is LNHDA, CDR2 SQIVND (reference sequence). The length of the CDR3 is 13 residues. The germline V and J ends were trimmed by 1 base and 0 bases, with 3 bases remaining between them. CDR3 in amino acids: CASSIGMNTEAFF. CDR3 nucleotide sequence: TGTGCCAGTAGTATAGGGATGAACACTGAAGCTTTCTTT.

V gene TRBV11-2 combines with J gene TRBJ2-4; 7 nucleotides line up with TRBD1. J was trimmed by 1 base and V by 7 bases; bases with no gene match: 10. This CDR3 has 16 amino acids. Germline V gene sequence: CDR1 SGHAT, CDR2 FQNNGV. The chain's CDR3 is CASTGVQGVAKNIQYF. In nucleotides, the CDR3 is TGTGCCAGCACTGGCGTGCAGGGGGTCGCCAAAAACATTCAGTACTTC.

The chain has TRBV27 and TRBJ1-2, with 8 nucleotides matching TRBD1. In germline, CDR1 is MNHEY, CDR2 SMNVEV (reference sequence). The CDR3 is 16 amino acids. Germline trimming cut 3 bases from V and 5 bases from J; bases unmatched to any gene: 11. CDR3 DNA: TGTGCCAGCAGTTTCCTAGGACAGGGCCCTTTGTATGGCTACACCTTC. This encodes CASSFLGQGPLYGYTF.

This chain joins TRBV5-4 and TRBJ2-1; no definite D call. Germline-derived CDR1 and CDR2 are SGHNT and YYREEE (reference sequence). The CDR3 sequence is 16 residues long. Trimming removed 0 bases at V and 0 bases at J, with 10 bases between. The CDR3 DNA is TGTGCCAGCAGCTTGGTTGGGGTCAGCTCCTACAATGAGCAGTTCTTC. This codes for CASSLVGVSSYNEQFF.

The chain carries TRBV7-9 and TRBJ2-2, with D unresolved. CDR1 and CDR2 (germline): SEHNR, FQNEAQ (reference sequence). Trimming left V 5 bases short and J 1 base short, with 17 bases between. This CDR3 is 17 amino acids long. CDR3 protein: CASSDPGQIVNTGELFF. DNA for the CDR3: TGTGCCAGCAGCGATCCCGGCCAGATAGTGAACACCGGGGAGCTGTTTTTT. Full variable domain (remainder filled in from reference TRBV7-9 and TRBJ2-2): DTGVSQNPRHKITKRGQNVTFRCDPISEHNRLYWYRQTLGQGPEFLTYFQNEAQLEKSRLLSDRFSAERPKGSFSTLEIQRTEQGDSAMYLCASSDPGQIVNTGELFFGEGSRLTVL.